The rows below give T cell receptor beta chains drawn from one sample of a study of CD8 T cells in Susac syndrome. TCRdb independently ran MiXCR on the immunoSEQ multiplex PCR reads; one entry per CDR3 protein. The data contain around 280,000 distinct CDR3 sequences, 92% of them singletons. The specimen sequenced was CD4+ T cells from PBMCs. The receptors here all came from a human donor with multiple sclerosis. Both conserved end residues are part of each CDR3. The order of the fields is clone size, V gene, J gene, CDR3 protein. Clone size is stated in some rows and not others, as once, few, many or a class when expanded.

.	TRBV7-9	TRBJ1-4	CASSLGGEDGEKLFF
.	TRBV29-1	TRBJ2-7	CSVLSSGKFHSSYEQYF
.	TRBV18	TRBJ1-2	CASSSNTGDEYGYTF
.	TRBV18	TRBJ2-3	CASSPREDTQYF
.	TRBV9	TRBJ2-1	CASSALGGSYNEQFF
few	TRBV6-2/TRBV6-3	TRBJ2-7	CASSYDPRQREQYF
.	TRBV7-2	TRBJ2-7	CASSFWTAGAFSYEQYF
.	TRBV6-6	TRBJ1-5	CASILGTVGQPQHF
.	TRBV7-4	TRBJ1-5	CASSPGTEISNQPQHF
.	TRBV6-1	TRBJ2-5	CASGRRRWGETQYF
.	TRBV20-1	TRBJ2-3	CSAVGGGPDTQYF
.	TRBV7-9	TRBJ1-1	CASLQGRALNTEAFF
.	TRBV7-9	TRBJ2-1	CASSLDPLGEQFF
few	TRBV27	TRBJ2-1	CASSGLAGRNEQFF
once	TRBV6-4	TRBJ2-1	CASSDSSGGRDEQFF
.	TRBV20-1	TRBJ2-4	CSARDLKGAENIQYF
.	TRBV19	TRBJ2-5	CASSKGILATQETQYF
.	TRBV4-1	TRBJ2-1	CASSQGYLADYNEQFF
.	TRBV5-6	TRBJ2-1	CASSFPRGNYNEQFF
.	TRBV9	TRBJ2-3	CASSVVEAGPGTDTQYF
.	TRBV5-4	TRBJ2-2	CASSLEYGLNTGELFF
.	TRBV5-1	TRBJ2-5	CASSIGTDQETQYF
.	TRBV30	TRBJ1-2	CAWNTARFYGYTF
.	TRBV20-1	TRBJ2-7	CSASAGTGIYEQYF
.	TRBV2	TRBJ1-4	CASLVDRGREKLFF
.	TRBV4-3	TRBJ2-5	CASSQDTSGFQETQYF
.	TRBV5-6	TRBJ2-7	CASTRDRLAKNEQYF
.	TRBV10-3	TRBJ2-1	CAIRGPTSGSPYNEQFF
.	TRBV7-9	TRBJ1-4	CASSLGSGNEKLFF
.	TRBV20-1	TRBJ1-1	CSATTGGSTEAFF
.	TRBV28	TRBJ1-5	CASSLRDRLINQPQHF
.	TRBV9	TRBJ2-7	CASSVEAVSYEQYF
.	TRBV11-2	TRBJ2-7	CASSLGGGLFSSEQYF
.	TRBV30	TRBJ2-1	CAWSHGGGYYNEQFF
few	TRBV12-3/TRBV12-4	TRBJ2-7	CASRLGTGSQQYF
.	TRBV18	TRBJ2-5	CASSPKGLAGGVQETQYF
.	TRBV3-1	TRBJ2-7	CASSRDRGREQYF
.	TRBV4-3	TRBJ2-1	CASSQDLARSYNEQFF
.	TRBV18	TRBJ2-3	CASSLGGQEFDTQYF
.	TRBV19	TRBJ1-5	CASGTGGGNQPQHF
.	TRBV5-1	TRBJ2-6	CASSLGRGSGANVLTF
.	TRBV19	TRBJ2-7	CATAGTAYEQYF
.	TRBV20-1	TRBJ2-3	CSARSPLPDTQYF
few	TRBV7-9	TRBJ2-3	CASSPTDTQYF
.	TRBV29-1	TRBJ1-2	CSVEGGQGFSYTF
.	TRBV7-9	TRBJ1-1	CASTLSQQVTEAFF
.	TRBV19	TRBJ2-1	CASMPTGRSRNEQFF
.	TRBV13	TRBJ1-1	CASSLPGQTNTEAFF
.	TRBV5-1	TRBJ2-7	CASSPRTDSSSYEQYF
.	TRBV10-3	TRBJ2-1	CAISESLYEQFF
.	TRBV5-5	TRBJ1-4	CASRTGTTNEKLFF
.	TRBV12-3/TRBV12-4	TRBJ1-5	CASSSRESNQPQHF
.	TRBV7-9	TRBJ1-1	CASSAPGLGSTEAFF
.	TRBV5-1	TRBJ2-1	CASSLVQEVQFF
once	TRBV30	TRBJ1-2	CAWKDVYGYTF
.	TRBV18	TRBJ1-5	CASSPDRGAQPQHF
few	TRBV5-6	TRBJ1-1	CASSLDRALEAFF